The rows below give T cell receptor beta chains drawn from one sample of a study of blood T cell repertoires in COVID-19. TCRdb's table, derived via immunoSEQ multiplex PCR, lists solely in-frame clones and lacks some. The sample contains 350,000 or so clones, 88% of which appear only once. The sequenced sample consisted of PBMCs or T cells enriched from blood (not recorded which). The receptors originated from a woman aged 30 to 39 who had been exposed to COVID-19. Each CDR3 is given with its conserved first and last residue. A D gene is named only where the DNA matches it firmly. Some rows have no size entry. The others give once, few or many, or a class for an expanded clone.

d_gene	v_gene	j_gene	abundance	CDR3aa	CDR3nt
TRBD2	TRBV7-3	TRBJ2-1	.	CASSFLAGAYNEQFF	TGTGCCAGCAGCTTCCTAGCGGGAGCCTACAATGAGCAGTTCTTC
TRBD1	TRBV2	TRBJ1-4	.	CASTPLTGGVRSEKLFF	TGTGCCAGCACCCCCCTCACAGGGGGGGTCCGAAGTGAAAAACTGTTTTTT
.	TRBV9	TRBJ1-4	.	CASSVAPQATNEKLFF	TGTGCCAGCAGCGTAGCTCCGCAGGCAACTAATGAAAAACTGTTTTTT
TRBD2	TRBV14	TRBJ2-7	.	CASSHRLAGRSYEQYF	TGTGCCAGCAGCCACCGTCTAGCGGGACGCTCCTACGAGCAGTACTTC
TRBD1	TRBV6-5	TRBJ1-6	.	CASSSSSGQGYSPLHF	TGTGCCAGCAGTTCGTCCTCGGGACAGGGGTACTCACCCCTCCACTTT
TRBD2	TRBV7-9	TRBJ2-5	.	CASSPSGGAETQYF	TGTGCCAGCAGCCCCTCGGGAGGGGCAGAGACCCAGTACTTC
TRBD2	TRBV19	TRBJ2-5	.	CASSIPTSGMGGETQYF	TGTGCCAGTAGTATCCCGACTAGCGGGATGGGGGGAGAGACCCAGTACTTC
TRBD2	TRBV29-1	TRBJ2-5	few	CSVEPGGGETQYF	TGCAGCGTTGAGCCGGGGGGTGGGGAGACCCAGTACTTC
.	TRBV27	TRBJ2-5	.	CASSLGFSETQYF	TGTGCCAGCAGTTTAGGGTTTAGCGAGACCCAGTACTTC
.	TRBV5-4	TRBJ1-2	.	CASSLRQHYGYTF	TGTGCCAGCAGCTTGCGACAGCACTATGGCTACACCTTC
.	TRBV30	TRBJ1-2	.	CAWSGHANYGYTF	TGTGCCTGGAGTGGGCACGCTAACTATGGCTACACCTTC
TRBD2	TRBV29-1	TRBJ2-1	.	CSVASGSGSYNEQFF	TGCAGCGTTGCGAGCGGGAGTGGATCCTACAATGAGCAGTTCTTC
TRBD2	TRBV30	TRBJ2-1	.	CAWSRGRGDEQFF	TGTGCCTGGAGCCGCGGGAGGGGTGATGAGCAGTTCTTC
.	TRBV10-1	TRBJ1-6	.	CASSDSQSYNSPLHF	TGCGCCAGCAGTGATTCACAGTCTTATAATTCACCCCTCCACTTT
.	TRBV13	TRBJ2-5	once	CASSLRLHGSLETQYF	TGTGCCAGCAGCCTGCGGTTGCACGGGAGTCTGGAGACCCAGTACTTC
.	TRBV7-6	TRBJ2-7	.	CASSLGGSGLAYEQYF	TGTGCCAGCAGCTTAGGGGGAAGCGGGCTAGCCTACGAGCAGTACTTC
.	TRBV9	TRBJ2-3	.	CASSVVPGGLSTDTQYF	TGTGCCAGCAGCGTAGTACCGGGGGGCCTTAGCACAGATACGCAGTATTTT
.	TRBV6-5	TRBJ2-7	.	CASSYSVARWREQYF	TGTGCCAGCAGTTACTCGGTAGCGAGGTGGCGCGAGCAGTACTTC
.	TRBV3-1/TRBV3-2	TRBJ2-5	.	CASSQWDTQETQYF	TGTGCCAGCAGCCAATGGGACACCCAAGAGACCCAGTACTTC
.	TRBV7-3	TRBJ2-7	few	CASSLQGISYEQYF	TGTGCCAGCAGCTTACAGGGTATCAGCTACGAGCAGTACTTC
TRBD1	TRBV6-4	TRBJ2-2	.	CASSHRGFTGELFF	TGTGCCAGCAGTCACAGGGGATTCACCGGGGAGCTGTTTTTT
.	TRBV9	TRBJ1-3	.	CASSTWDIAGNTIYF	TGTGCCAGCTCAACATGGGACATAGCGGGAAACACCATATATTTT
.	TRBV30	TRBJ1-2	.	CAWRTDSRVGYTF	TGTGCCTGGCGGACAGACTCGAGGGTGGGCTACACCTTC
.	TRBV3-1/TRBV3-2	TRBJ2-7	.	CASSQATATYEQYF	TGTGCCAGCAGCCAAGCGACAGCCACCTACGAGCAGTACTTC
TRBD1	TRBV24-1	TRBJ1-2	.	CATRDRGENGYTF	TGTGCCACCAGAGACAGGGGTGAGAATGGCTACACCTTC
.	TRBV5-1	TRBJ2-5	.	CASSLAYGSGVGETQYF	TGCGCCAGCAGCTTGGCCTATGGTAGCGGAGTGGGAGAGACCCAGTACTTC
.	TRBV28	TRBJ1-4	.	CATQPGATNEKLFF	TGTGCCACCCAACCGGGGGCAACTAATGAAAAACTGTTTTTT
.	TRBV7-3	TRBJ2-5	.	CASSLNLGGETQYF	TGTGCCAGCAGCTTAAACTTGGGGGGAGAGACCCAGTACTTC
.	TRBV28	TRBJ2-7	.	CASTSPGITFNYEQYF	TGTGCCAGCACCTCCCCAGGGATCACTTTTAACTACGAGCAGTACTTC
.	TRBV30	TRBJ2-1	.	CAWSPHPESEQFF	TGTGCCTGGAGTCCCCACCCCGAGAGTGAGCAGTTCTTC
.	TRBV29-1	TRBJ2-7	.	CSVEADIPAGEQYF	TGCAGCGTTGAAGCCGACATCCCCGCTGGGGAGCAGTACTTC
.	TRBV11-2	TRBJ2-2	once	CASSLRWVDIVNTGELFF	TGTGCCAGCAGCCTCCGGTGGGTGGACATCGTGAACACCGGGGAGCTGTTTTTT
TRBD1	TRBV29-1	TRBJ2-3	.	CSVSPGQGLPDTQYF	TGCAGCGTTTCTCCGGGACAGGGCCTCCCAGATACGCAGTATTTT
TRBD1	TRBV28	TRBJ2-3	.	CASSGPTGGGTDTQYF	TGTGCCAGCAGCGGCCCGACAGGGGGGGGCACAGATACGCAGTATTTT
.	TRBV7-9	TRBJ1-2	once	CASSPRGGAGYGYTF	TGTGCCAGCAGCCCCCGGGGAGGGGCGGGCTATGGCTACACCTTC
.	TRBV27	TRBJ1-6	few	CASSFRSHRAYRRDNSPLHF	TGTGCCAGCAGTTTTAGGTCTCACAGGGCCTATCGAAGAGATAATTCACCCCTCCACTTT
.	TRBV27	TRBJ2-7	.	CASSFAGPFYEQYF	TGTGCCAGCAGTTTTGCGGGGCCCTTCTACGAGCAGTACTTC
TRBD1	TRBV28	TRBJ1-1	.	CASSQWDSGTEAFF	TGTGCCAGCAGTCAGTGGGACAGTGGGACTGAAGCTTTCTTT
.	TRBV5-5	TRBJ2-3	.	CASSFFGGGGDTQYF	TGTGCCAGCAGCTTTTTCGGGGGTGGAGGAGATACGCAGTATTTT
.	TRBV7-6	TRBJ1-1	.	CASSPGLLNTEAFF	TGTGCCAGCAGCCCGGGACTGCTCAACACTGAAGCTTTCTTT
.	TRBV28	TRBJ1-3	.	CASSLSGLFSGNTIYF	TGTGCCAGCAGTTTGTCTGGGCTATTCTCTGGAAACACCATATATTTT
.	TRBV28	TRBJ2-1	.	CASTSPGQFNEQFF	TGTGCCAGCACCTCCCCTGGACAGTTCAATGAGCAGTTCTTC
TRBD1	TRBV9	TRBJ1-1	.	CASSPWAGTGLAEAFF	TGTGCCAGCAGCCCTTGGGCCGGGACAGGGCTTGCTGAAGCTTTCTTT
.	TRBV6-6	TRBJ1-5	few	CASSYGKNNQPQHF	TGTGCCAGCAGTTACGGCAAGAATAATCAGCCCCAGCATTTT
.	TRBV10-3	TRBJ1-1	.	CAISVRDTTEAFF	TGTGCCATCAGTGTGAGGGATACCACTGAAGCTTTCTTT
TRBD2	TRBV5-1	TRBJ2-1	.	CASSTLAGGQEQFF	TGCGCCAGCAGCACACTAGCGGGAGGGCAGGAGCAGTTCTTC
TRBD2	TRBV5-1	TRBJ2-1	few	CASSFGSGTYNEQFF	TGCGCCAGCAGCTTTGGTAGCGGGACTTACAATGAGCAGTTCTTC
TRBD1	TRBV12-5	TRBJ1-5	once	CASGKDRLSQPQHF	TGTGCTAGTGGTAAGGACAGGCTAAGTCAGCCCCAGCATTTT
TRBD1	TRBV9	TRBJ2-7	few	CASSFSGTGDGEQYF	TGTGCCAGCAGCTTCTCCGGGACAGGGGATGGCGAGCAGTACTTC
.	TRBV28	TRBJ1-2	few	CASSFPLGQIYGYTF	TGTGCCAGCAGTTTCCCCCTCGGACAGATCTATGGCTACACCTTC
TRBD2	TRBV3-1/TRBV3-2	TRBJ2-6	once	CASSQSAGVSGANVLTF	TGTGCCAGCAGCCAATCAGCGGGAGTATCTGGGGCCAACGTCCTGACTTTC
.	TRBV7-9	TRBJ2-7	.	CASSFPGIGYEQYF	TGTGCCAGCAGCTTTCCGGGGATAGGGTACGAGCAGTACTTC
TRBD2	TRBV10-3	TRBJ2-1	.	CAISGPGGPVNNEQFF	TGTGCCATCAGTGGCCCGGGAGGGCCAGTGAACAATGAGCAGTTCTTC
.	TRBV11-3	TRBJ2-5	.	CASKLNPSAKETQYF	TGTGCCAGCAAATTGAACCCTAGCGCAAAAGAGACCCAGTACTTC
TRBD1	TRBV28	TRBJ2-5	.	CASSQGQRFQETQYF	TGTGCCAGCTCCCAGGGACAGCGATTCCAAGAGACCCAGTACTTC